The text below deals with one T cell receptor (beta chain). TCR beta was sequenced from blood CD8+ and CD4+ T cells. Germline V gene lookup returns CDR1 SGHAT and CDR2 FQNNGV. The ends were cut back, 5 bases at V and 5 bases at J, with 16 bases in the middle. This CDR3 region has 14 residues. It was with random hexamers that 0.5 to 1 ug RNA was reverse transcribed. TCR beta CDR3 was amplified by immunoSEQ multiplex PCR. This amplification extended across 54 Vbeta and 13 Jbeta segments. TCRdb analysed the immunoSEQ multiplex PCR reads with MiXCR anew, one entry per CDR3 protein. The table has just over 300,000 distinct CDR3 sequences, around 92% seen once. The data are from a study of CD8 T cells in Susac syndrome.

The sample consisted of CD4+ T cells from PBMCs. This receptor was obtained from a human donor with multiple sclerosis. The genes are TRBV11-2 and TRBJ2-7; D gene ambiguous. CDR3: CASSQQIQVDEQYF. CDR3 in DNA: TGTGCCAGCAGCCAGCAAATTCAGGTAGACGAGCAGTACTTC. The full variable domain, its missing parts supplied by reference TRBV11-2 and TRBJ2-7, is EAGVAQSPRYKIIEKRQSVAFWCNPISGHATLYWYQQILGQGPKLLIQFQNNGVVDDSQLPKDRFSAERLKGVDSTLKIQPAKLEDSAVYLCASSQQIQVDEQYFGPGTRLTVT.